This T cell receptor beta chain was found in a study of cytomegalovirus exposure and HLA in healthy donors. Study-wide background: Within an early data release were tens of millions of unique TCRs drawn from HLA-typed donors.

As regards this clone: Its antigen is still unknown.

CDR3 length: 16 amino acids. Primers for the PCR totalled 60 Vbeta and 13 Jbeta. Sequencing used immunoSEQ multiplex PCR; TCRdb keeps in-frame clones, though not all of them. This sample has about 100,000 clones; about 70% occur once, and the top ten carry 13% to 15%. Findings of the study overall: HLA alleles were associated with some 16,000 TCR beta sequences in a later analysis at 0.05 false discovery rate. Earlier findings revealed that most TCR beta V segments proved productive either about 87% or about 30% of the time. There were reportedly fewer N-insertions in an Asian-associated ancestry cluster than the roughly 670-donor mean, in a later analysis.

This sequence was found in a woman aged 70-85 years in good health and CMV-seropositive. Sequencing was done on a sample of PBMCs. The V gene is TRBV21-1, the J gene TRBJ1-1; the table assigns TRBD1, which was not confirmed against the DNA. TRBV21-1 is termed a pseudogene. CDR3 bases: TGTGCCAGCAGCAAAAGACAGGACTTGAGGAACACTGAAGCTTTCTTT. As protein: CASSKRQDLRNTEAFF.